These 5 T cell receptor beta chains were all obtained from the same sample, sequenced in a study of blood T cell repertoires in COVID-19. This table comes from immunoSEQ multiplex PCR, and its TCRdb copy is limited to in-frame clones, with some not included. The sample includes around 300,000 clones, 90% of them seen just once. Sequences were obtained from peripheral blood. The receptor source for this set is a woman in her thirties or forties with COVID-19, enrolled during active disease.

As DNA, the CDR3 is TGTGCCAGTAGTATTCACAAGGGACAGGGGGTTCAAGAGACCCAGTACTTC. Residues: CASSIHKGQGVQETQYF. The chain recombines TRBV19 with TRBJ2-5; 11 bases match TRBD1. The CDR3 sequence is 17 residues long. In germline, CDR1 is LNHDA, CDR2 SQIVND (reference sequence). The V segment lost 3 bases and the J segment 2 bases; nucleotides outside the gene matches: 8. The full variable domain, with the rest looked up from reference TRBV19 and TRBJ2-5, is DGGITQSPKYLFRKEGQNVTLSCEQNLNHDAMYWYRQDPGQGLRLIYYSQIVNDFQKGDIAEGYSVSREKKESFPLTVTSAQKNPTAFYLCASSIHKGQGVQETQYFGPGTRLLVL.

The CDR3 sequence is CATSDPGQGPQETQYF. The CDR3 coding sequence is TGTGCCACCAGTGATCCGGGACAGGGCCCCCAAGAGACCCAGTACTTC. The chain has TRBV24-1 and TRBJ2-5, with TRBD1 identical over 9 bases. The CDR3 runs to 16 residues. Germline V lookup: CDR1 KGHDR, CDR2 SFDVKD. The ends lost 3 bases at V and 1 base at J; junction bases unmatched: 5.

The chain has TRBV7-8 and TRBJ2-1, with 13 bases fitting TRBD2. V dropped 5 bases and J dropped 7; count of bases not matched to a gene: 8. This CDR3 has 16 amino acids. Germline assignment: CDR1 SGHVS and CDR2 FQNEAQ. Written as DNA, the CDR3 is TGTGCCAGCAGCCCCCGGACTAGCGGGAGTTTGAATGAGCAGTTCTTC. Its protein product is CASSPRTSGSLNEQFF. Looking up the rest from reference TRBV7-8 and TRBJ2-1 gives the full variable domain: GAGVSQSPRYKVAKRGQDVALRCDPISGHVSLFWYQQALGQGPEFLTYFQNEAQLDKSGLPSDRFFAERPEGSVSTLKIQRTQQEDSAVYLCASSPRTSGSLNEQFFGPGTRLTVL.

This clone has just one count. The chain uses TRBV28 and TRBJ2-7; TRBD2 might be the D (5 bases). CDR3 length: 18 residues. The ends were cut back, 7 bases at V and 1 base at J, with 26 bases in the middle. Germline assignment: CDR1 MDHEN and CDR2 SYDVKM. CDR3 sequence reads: CASTSFWRVNPDSYEQYF. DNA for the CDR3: TGTGCCAGCACCTCCTTCTGGCGGGTGAACCCTGATTCCTACGAGCAGTACTTC.

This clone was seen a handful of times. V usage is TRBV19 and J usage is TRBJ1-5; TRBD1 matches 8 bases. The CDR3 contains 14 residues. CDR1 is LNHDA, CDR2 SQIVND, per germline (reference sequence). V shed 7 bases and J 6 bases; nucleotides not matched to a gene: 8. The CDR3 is CASTVSRGPQPQHF. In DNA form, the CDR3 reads TGTGCCAGTACCGTGAGCAGGGGGCCTCAGCCCCAGCATTTT.